This passage covers 24 T cell receptor beta chains from one sample sequenced in a study of blood T cell repertoires in COVID-19. Sequenced by immunoSEQ multiplex PCR; TCRdb stores in-frame clones only, minus some. The sample shows about 200,000 clones, under 90% of them seen only once. Sequencing input: peripheral blood. These receptors were obtained from a person aged 65 to 85 with COVID-19, enrolled during active disease.

The rearrangement uses TRBV5-1 and TRBJ1-2; D possibly corresponds to TRBD1 (6 bases). Germline V lookup: CDR1 SGHRS, CDR2 YFSETQ. The CDR3 is made up of 14 amino acids. The V end was cut by 4 bases, the J end by 7 bases, with 17 bases between. The CDR3 sequence: CASSDGTISRGYTF. The CDR3 DNA sequence: TGCGCCAGCAGCGACGGGACAATTTCTCGTGGCTACACCTTC.

The chain is built from TRBV6-6 and TRBJ2-2; D call uncertain. V dropped 5 bases and J dropped 5 bases, with 18 bases sitting between them. The CDR3 is made up of 16 amino acids. The germline CDR1 and CDR2 sequences are MNHNY and SVGAGI (reference sequence). The CDR3, as DNA: TGTGCCAGCAGTCGGCGGCTAGAAGGCATGACCGGGGAGCTGTTTTTT. Translation gives CASSRRLEGMTGELFF.

This rearrangement joins TRBV7-3 to TRBJ2-2; TRBD2 agrees at 8 bases. The germline V gene has CDR1 SGHTA and CDR2 FQGTGA. The trim removed 8 bases at V and 5 bases at J, leaving 7 bases unmatched. The CDR3 loop spans 14 amino acids. The DNA for the CDR3 is TGTGCCAGCGCAGCGGGAGTCGGAACCGGGGAGCTGTTTTTT. The encoded protein is CASAAGVGTGELFF.

Here the CDR3 reads CASIAAASHLRSANYGYTF. The CDR3 nucleotides read TGTGCCAGCATAGCGGCCGCTTCGCACCTAAGATCCGCTAACTATGGCTACACCTTC. The chain is built from TRBV28 and TRBJ1-2; D not resolved. The length of the CDR3 is 19 residues. V lost 7 bases and J 0 bases, leaving 27 bases between the germline ends. Germline V gene data show CDR1 as MDHEN and CDR2 as SYDVKM.

The chain uses TRBV18 and TRBJ1-6; 8 bases align to TRBD1. Germline loops: CDR1 KGHSH, CDR2 LQKENI. V gave up 5 bases and J gave up 13 bases; unmatched junction bases: 16. This CDR3 comprises 16 residues. This CDR3 is CASSSTGGGNSAPLHF. The CDR3, as DNA: TGTGCCAGCTCATCAACAGGGGGAGGGAATTCGGCTCCCCTCCACTTT.

For this clone: One end of the junction is discordant with germline, which a read error may explain. The chain is built from TRBV19 and TRBJ2-4; D is uncertain. There are 13 residues in the CDR3. CDR1 and CDR2 (germline): LNHDA, SQIVND (reference sequence). CDR3 sequence: CASSARTITEMAF. In DNA form, the CDR3 reads TGTGCCAGTAGTGCTCGTACAATTACAGAGATGGCCTTC.

The chain uses TRBV6-5 and TRBJ2-7; 9 positions match TRBD1. This CDR3 is 15 amino acids long. Germline assignment: CDR1 MNHEY and CDR2 SVGAGI. V was clipped by 5 bases and J by 5 bases; unmatched bases: 10. The CDR3 DNA reads as TGTGCCAGCAGTCTTTATGGACAGGGGTTCAACGAGCAGTACTTC. It is translated as CASSLYGQGFNEQYF.

V gene TRBV5-4 combines with J gene TRBJ2-1, with 10 bases lining up with TRBD2. CDR3 length: 16 amino acids. Germline V gene sequence: CDR1 SGHNT, CDR2 YYREEE (reference sequence). V was pared by 4 bases and J by 5 bases, with 9 bases of the junction left unmatched. CDR3 sequence reads: CASSVMRTSGDNEQFF. Written as DNA, the CDR3 is TGTGCCAGCAGCGTCATGAGGACTAGCGGAGACAATGAGCAGTTCTTC.

This clone appeared once. The V gene is TRBV9, the J gene TRBJ1-2; tentatively, D is TRBD1 (5 bases). Germline CDR1 is SGDLS and CDR2 is YYNGEE. The CDR3 has 12 residues. V was pared by 8 bases and J by 8 bases, with 16 bases between. CDR3 DNA sequence: TGTGCCAGTCGGGGGGAAATGAGCGGCTACACCTTC. Encoded protein: CASRGEMSGYTF.

About this clone itself: The junction departs from the called germline gene at one end, perhaps through a read error. This chain links TRBV19 with TRBJ1-1; TRBD1 matches 9 bases. The germline CDR1 and CDR2 sequences are LNHDA and SQIVND (reference sequence). This CDR3 region has 16 residues. The CDR3 DNA follows: TGTGCCAGTAGAATAGGGACAGGGTCTATGAACACTGAAGCTTTCTTT. As protein: CASRIGTGSMNTEAFF.

As concerns this clone: An end of the junction does not agree with germline; a read error may underlie this. The chain joins TRBV5-1 to TRBJ1-3; 8 nucleotides align to TRBD1. The CDR3 has 15 residues. In germline, CDR1 is SGHRS, CDR2 YFSETQ. CDR3 sequence reads: CASSPQDRAGNTIYF. Written as DNA, the CDR3 is TGCGCCAGCAGCCCCCAGGACAGGGCTGGTAACACCATATATTTT.

The chain combines TRBV14 with TRBJ2-7; 7 bases match TRBD1. Unmatched junction bases numbered 5, after V lost 4 bases and J lost 2 bases. The CDR3 contains 14 residues. Germline CDR1 SGHDN, CDR2 FVKESK. The CDR3 DNA reads TGTGCCAGCAGCCGGGACAGTGATGCCTACGAGCAGTACTTC. It translates to CASSRDSDAYEQYF.

The gene calls are TRBV9 and TRBJ2-1, with 16 bases fitting TRBD2. CDR1 SGDLS and CDR2 YYNGEE come from the germline V gene. The CDR3 loop spans 18 amino acids. J gave up 7 bases and V 4 bases, and 11 bases lay outside the gene matches. CDR3 nucleotides: TGTGCCAGCAGCCCCCGGGGGACTAGCGGGAGGGCCGGGAATGAGCAGTTCTTC. Its translation is CASSPRGTSGRAGNEQFF.

The gene calls are TRBV18 and TRBJ2-7, with 12 bases identical to TRBD1. V lost 5 bases, J lost 3 bases, and 11 bases stayed unmatched. The length of the CDR3 is 17 residues. Per germline, CDR1 KGHSH and CDR2 LQKENI. CDR3 nucleotides: TGTGCCAGCTCATGGGACAGGGGGCGAGCGAGAGACTACGAGCAGTACTTC. Amino acids: CASSWDRGRARDYEQYF.

The CDR3 DNA is TGTGCCAGCAGCCACCTAACAGGGGGTTCCACTGAAGCTTTCTTT. Its protein product is CASSHLTGGSTEAFF. This chain uses TRBV3-1 (or the pseudogene TRBV3-2) with TRBJ1-1; 8 bases match TRBD1. Germline CDR1 reads LGHDT; CDR2 reads YNNKEL (reference sequence). The V segment lost 3 bases and the J segment 4 bases; nucleotides outside the gene matches: 7. The CDR3 loop spans 15 amino acids.

This rearrangement joins TRBV28 to TRBJ2-3; D unclear. The CDR3 is made up of 13 amino acids. V was cut by 2 bases and J by 0 bases, with 3 bases left in between. Germline V CDR1 and CDR2: MDHEN, SYDVKM. The CDR3 loop reads CASSLESTDTQYF. The CDR3 DNA follows: TGTGCCAGCAGTTTAGAGAGCACAGATACGCAGTATTTT.

The genes are TRBV19 and TRBJ1-5, with TRBD1 identical over 9 bases. This CDR3 comprises 16 residues. V was pared by 3 bases and J by 1 base, with 4 bases of the junction left unmatched. Germline-derived CDR1 and CDR2 are LNHDA and SQIVND (reference sequence). The CDR3 nucleotides read TGTGCCAGTAGTATTGGGACAGGGAGAAGCAATCAGCCCCAGCATTTT. This codes for CASSIGTGRSNQPQHF.

The CDR3 region is CASSRIGGGSTEAFF. As DNA, the CDR3 is TGTGCCAGCTCACGGATCGGGGGAGGGTCCACTGAAGCTTTCTTT. The J gene is TRBJ1-1, the V gene TRBV18, with a tentative D call TRBD1 (5 bases). The V gene's germline CDR1 is KGHSH and CDR2 LQKENI. V lost 4 bases, J lost 4 bases, and 16 bases lay in between. The CDR3 is 15 residues long.

V gene TRBV5-1 combines with J gene TRBJ1-1, with 7 bases that match TRBD1. V shed 4 bases, J shed 1 base, and the junction held 4 bases outside the gene matches. The CDR3 has 14 amino acids. Germline V gene sequence: CDR1 SGHRS, CDR2 YFSETQ. The CDR3 loop reads CASSRDSSNTEAFF. CDR3 in DNA: TGCGCCAGCAGCCGGGACAGCTCGAACACTGAAGCTTTCTTT.

The J gene is TRBJ1-4, the V gene TRBV30; no definite D call. CDR1 is GTSNPN, CDR2 SVGIG, per germline (reference sequence). This CDR3 has 14 residues. The V and J ends lost 0 bases and 4 bases respectively, with 9 bases between them. The CDR3 DNA reads TGTGCCTGGAGTGTAGCCGGGTATAATGAAAAACTGTTTTTT. Encoded protein: CAWSVAGYNEKLFF.

The rearrangement uses TRBV28 and TRBJ2-7; D is perhaps TRBD2 (5 bases). The CDR3 contains 14 residues. Germline V gene data show CDR1 as MDHEN and CDR2 as SYDVKM. Trimming left V 8 bases short and J 5 bases short, with 19 bases between. As DNA, the CDR3 is TGTGCCAGCGCCCCCTTAGGAGAGGAGGACGAGCAGTACTTC. It codes for CASAPLGEEDEQYF.

This clone showed up just a few times. This chain joins TRBV15 and TRBJ1-2; D not resolved. There are 12 residues in the CDR3. V was pared by 5 bases and J by 2 bases, with 6 bases between. CDR1 is LNHNV and CDR2 is YYDKDF in the germline V gene (reference sequence). The CDR3 sequence is CATSAANYGYTF. The CDR3 nucleotides are TGTGCCACCAGCGCGGCGAACTATGGCTACACCTTC.

The chain links TRBV6-5 to TRBJ2-3; the D gene is possibly TRBD1 (6 bases). CDR1 is MNHEY, CDR2 SVGAGI, per germline. V was trimmed by 0 bases and J by 6 bases, leaving 13 bases between them. The CDR3 is made up of 15 amino acids. The CDR3 protein is CASSYSGQGLDTQYF. The CDR3 DNA sequence: TGTGCCAGCAGTTACTCGGGCCAGGGGTTGGATACGCAGTATTTT.

The V and J genes are TRBV4-3 and TRBJ2-4; D unresolved. Germline assignment: CDR1 LGHNA and CDR2 YSLEER. V gave up 1 base and J gave up 5 bases, with 6 bases separating them. This CDR3 has 13 residues. CDR3 in DNA: TGCGCCAGCAGCCAAGGGGCAGAAAACATTCAGTACTTC. Protein: CASSQGAENIQYF.